Each of the 27 T cell receptor beta chains below was sequenced from the same sample in a study of cytomegalovirus exposure and HLA in healthy donors. PCR was performed using 60 Vbeta and 13 Jbeta primers. TCRdb's copy holds only in-frame clones and misses some; the assay was immunoSEQ multiplex PCR. The sample records under 200,000 clones, about 70% being singletons. Sequenced: PBMCs. Every receptor here comes from a woman aged 25 to 39 in good health and CMV-seronegative.

The CDR3: CASSARLGLINTGELFF. CDR3 nucleotide sequence: TGTGCCAGCAGCGCACGCCTAGGACTAATTAACACCGGGGAGCTGTTTTTT. This chain joins TRBV9 and TRBJ2-2, with D possibly TRBD2 on 6 matching bases. The CDR3 loop spans 17 amino acids. V was clipped by 3 bases and J by 2 bases, with 17 bases between them. From germline, CDR1 is SGDLS and CDR2 YYNGEE.

V gene TRBV2 combines with J gene TRBJ2-2; 10 nucleotides match TRBD2. The length of the CDR3 is 16 residues. The germline CDR1 and CDR2 sequences are SNHLY and FYNNEI. J lost 3 bases, V lost 6 bases, and 7 bases had no gene match. The CDR3 sequence: CASSPTSGFYTGELFF. The CDR3 DNA sequence: TGTGCCAGCAGCCCGACTAGCGGGTTCTACACCGGGGAGCTGTTTTTT.

The J gene is TRBJ1-2, the V gene TRBV6-1, with 7 bases that match TRBD1. V shed 8 bases, J shed 4 bases, and the junction held 13 bases outside the gene matches. This CDR3 has 15 residues. Germline V gene data show CDR1 as MNHNS and CDR2 as SASEGT. This CDR3 is CASCPQGTGIYGYTF. As DNA, the CDR3 is TGTGCCAGCTGTCCACAGGGGACGGGGATCTATGGCTACACCTTC.

This chain's CDR3 is CASSLDLAYQETQYF. CDR3 DNA sequence: TGTGCCAGCAGCTTAGACCTTGCGTACCAAGAGACCCAGTACTTC. This sequence joins TRBV7-2 and TRBJ2-5; D unresolved. Trimming shortened V by 1 base and J by 0 bases, and 9 bases separated the two germline ends. Germline-derived CDR1 and CDR2 are SGHTA and FQGNSA. The CDR3 has 15 amino acids.

The chain joins TRBV4-1 to TRBJ2-7; weak D call: TRBD2 (6 bases). The CDR3 is 16 residues long. V lost 0 bases and J lost 3, with 15 bases in between. The germline CDR1 and CDR2 sequences are MGHRA and YSYEKL. CDR3 sequence (DNA): TGCGCCAGCAGCCAAGATTTGGGGGGAGGTATCTACGAGCAGTACTTC. Protein: CASSQDLGGGIYEQYF.

This clone appeared a few times. The chain employs TRBV5-5 and TRBJ2-3, with 11 bases fitting TRBD2. This CDR3 comprises 17 residues. The J segment lost 0 bases and the V segment lost 4 bases, leaving 7 bases of the junction unmatched. CDR1 and CDR2 from the germline V gene are SGHKS and YYEKEE (reference sequence). The CDR3 region has the DNA TGTGCCAGCAGCATAGCGGGGGGGCCCTCTAGCACAGATACGCAGTATTTT. Amino acid sequence: CASSIAGGPSSTDTQYF.

This clone was counted once. The chain employs TRBV11-2 and TRBJ1-4, with D possibly TRBD1 on 6 matching bases. V shed 0 bases and J shed 8 bases, with 16 bases lying between them. Per the germline V gene, CDR1 is SGHAT and CDR2 is FQNNGV. The CDR3 loop spans 16 amino acids. The CDR3 DNA is TGTGCCAGCAGCTTAGAAGGGGGGGGGTTCAACGAAAAACTGTTTTTT. Translated: CASSLEGGGFNEKLFF. Full variable domain (outside the CDR3, taken from reference TRBV11-2 and TRBJ1-4): EAGVAQSPRYKIIEKRQSVAFWCNPISGHATLYWYQQILGQGPKLLIQFQNNGVVDDSQLPKDRFSAERLKGVDSTLKIQPAKLEDSAVYLCASSLEGGGFNEKLFFGSGTQLSVL.

This clone was counted a few times. The chain recombines TRBV6-1 with TRBJ2-2; 8 positions match TRBD2. The CDR3 consists of 15 residues. Germline V lookup: CDR1 MNHNS, CDR2 SASEGT. The trim removed 4 bases at V and 5 bases at J, leaving 6 bases unmatched. CDR3 protein: CASSVLAGYTGELFF. CDR3 nucleotide sequence: TGTGCCAGCAGTGTGCTAGCGGGCTATACCGGGGAGCTGTTTTTT.

The gene calls are TRBV7-6 and TRBJ2-5; 12 bases match TRBD2. The CDR3 has 16 residues. The V and J ends lost 1 base and 9 bases, in that order; junction bases with no gene match: 9. Germline V lookup: CDR1 SGHVS, CDR2 FNYEAQ. DNA for the CDR3: TGTGCCAGCAGCTTAGGAGCTAGCGGGAGGGCCTGGGCCCAGTACTTC. Translation: CASSLGASGRAWAQYF.

The chain uses TRBV5-4 and TRBJ1-4; 7 positions match TRBD1. The V segment lost 4 bases and the J segment 7 bases; nucleotides outside the gene matches: 13. Germline lookup yields CDR1 SGHNT and CDR2 YYREEE (reference sequence). CDR3 size: 16 residues. The CDR3 spells CASSRRDSPYREKLFF. As DNA, the CDR3 is TGTGCCAGCAGCCGCCGGGACAGTCCTTATCGTGAAAAACTGTTTTTT.

This rearrangement joins TRBV4-1 to TRBJ2-1; possibly TRBD2 for D (6 bases). The germline V gene has CDR1 MGHRA and CDR2 YSYEKL. The ends were cut back, 3 bases at V and 3 bases at J, with 15 bases in the middle. CDR3 length: 16 amino acids. The CDR3, as DNA: TGCGCCAGCAGCCACCTCGGGACTCCTTACTACAATGAGCAGTTCTTC. Translation: CASSHLGTPYYNEQFF.

This rearrangement joins TRBV6-1 to TRBJ2-7, with D perhaps TRBD1 (6 bases). Germline V gene lookup returns CDR1 MNHNS and CDR2 SASEGT. This CDR3 region has 13 residues. The V gene lost 1 base and the J gene lost 4 bases, with 8 bases spanning the gap. The CDR3 DNA is TGTGCCAGCAGTGAAGACAGGGTGTACGAGCAGTACTTC. This gives the protein CASSEDRVYEQYF.

The CDR3 coding sequence is TGTGCCAGCAGTGAAGGACTGGGGTTAATCAATGAGCAGTTCTTC. This codes for CASSEGLGLINEQFF. V usage is TRBV25-1 and J usage is TRBJ2-1; weak D call: TRBD2 (5 bases). Germline V gene data show CDR1 as MGHDK and CDR2 as SYGVNS. The V end was cut by 2 bases, the J end by 6 bases, with 14 bases between. The CDR3 contains 15 residues.

A note on this clone: The junction shows a germline mismatch at one end, possibly a read error. V is TRBV5-1 and J is TRBJ2-1; D is possibly TRBD2 (5 bases). The CDR3 contains 15 residues. CDR1 and CDR2 from the germline V gene are SGHRS and YFSETQ. In DNA form, the CDR3 reads TGCGCCAGCAGCTCGGCGGGTTGGGGTTACAATAAGCAGTTCTTC. This gives the protein CASSSAGWGYNKQFF.

The rearrangement joins TRBV15 to TRBJ2-2, with TRBD1 matching 8 bases. The CDR3 extends over 14 amino acids. Germline CDR1 is LNHNV and CDR2 is YYDKDF (reference sequence). Trimming took 8 bases from V and 4 from J; bases not matched to a gene: 6. CDR3 amino acids: CATDRGWGTGELFF. The CDR3 DNA sequence: TGTGCCACCGACAGGGGTTGGGGCACCGGGGAGCTGTTTTTT.

The V gene is TRBV2, the J gene TRBJ2-5, with a weak D call TRBD1 (5 bases). Trimming removed 0 bases from V and 5 bases from J, with 16 bases in between. Germline V gene lookup returns CDR1 SNHLY and CDR2 FYNNEI. The CDR3 loop spans 16 amino acids. The DNA of the CDR3 is TGTGCCAGCAGTGAAGCGGGGCTAGTAGTGAAGGAGACCCAGTACTTC. Amino acid sequence: CASSEAGLVVKETQYF.

This sequence joins TRBV18 and TRBJ1-1, with a possible D match to TRBD1 (6 bases). Germline-derived CDR1 and CDR2 are KGHSH and LQKENI. The CDR3 consists of 16 residues. V dropped 4 bases and J dropped 0 bases, with 15 bases sitting between them. In DNA, the CDR3 is TGTGCCAGCTCACACACAGGGCTTCTAATGAACACTGAAGCTTTCTTT. Translated, it gives CASSHTGLLMNTEAFF.

The V and J genes are TRBV28 and TRBJ1-5, with TRBD1 matching 9 bases. The CDR3 consists of 15 residues. The germline V gene encodes CDR1 MDHEN and CDR2 SYDVKM. V lost 5 bases, J lost 4 bases, and 6 bases stayed unmatched. Here the CDR3 DNA reads TGTGCCAGCAGTACCCGGGGACAGGGAAATCAGCCCCAGCATTTT. Its translation: CASSTRGQGNQPQHF.

This clone was picked up a small number of times. This chain links TRBV5-1 with TRBJ2-1; 7 positions agree with TRBD1. The CDR3 is made up of 14 amino acids. CDR1 is SGHRS and CDR2 is YFSETQ in the germline V gene. V was clipped by 5 bases and J by 6 bases; unmatched bases: 8. In DNA form, the CDR3 reads TGCGCCAGCAGTTTAGGGGGCGCGATCAATGAGCAGTTCTTC. Its protein is CASSLGGAINEQFF.

This chain uses TRBV6-4 with TRBJ2-3; no clear D. Germline V gives CDR1 MRHNA, CDR2 SNTAGT. The CDR3 consists of 15 residues. V lost 4 bases to trimming and J lost 6 bases, with 17 bases between them. This CDR3 reads CASSARDGIGDTQYF. The CDR3 DNA follows: TGTGCCAGCAGTGCCAGAGACGGAATCGGGGATACGCAGTATTTT.

The chain couples TRBV7-2 to TRBJ2-3; a weak D match, TRBD2 (6 bases). Germline values: CDR1 SGHTA, CDR2 FQGNSA. Trimming stripped 5 bases from V and 4 bases from J, with 19 bases between. CDR3 length equals 16 residues. The CDR3 protein is CASSPAAGSWADTQYF. The CDR3, as DNA: TGTGCCAGCAGCCCCGCGGCGGGAAGCTGGGCAGATACGCAGTATTTT.

This clone was counted once. The chain couples TRBV11-2 to TRBJ2-1; D is undetermined. Germline V gene data show CDR1 as SGHAT and CDR2 as FQNNGV. Trimming cost V 5 bases and J 6 bases, with 5 bases left between them. The CDR3 has 11 residues. The CDR3 bases are TGTGCCAGCAGCCCCGGCAATGAGCAGTTCTTC. This translates into CASSPGNEQFF.

This clone was seen only once. The V gene is TRBV29-1, the J gene TRBJ1-1; D might be TRBD1 (6 bases). The CDR3 loop spans 14 amino acids. Trimming took 6 bases from V and 0 from J, leaving 14 bases between them. Germline V lookup: CDR1 SQVTM, CDR2 ANQGSEA. The CDR3 region has the DNA TGCAGCGTAGCCGGGACACCTATGAACACTGAAGCTTTCTTT. This gives the protein CSVAGTPMNTEAFF.

The rearrangement joins TRBV6-5 to TRBJ1-6; TRBD1 agrees at 7 bases. V was clipped by 4 bases and J by 6 bases; unmatched bases: 3. Germline CDR1 MNHEY, CDR2 SVGAGI. There are 14 residues in the CDR3. As DNA, the CDR3 is TGTGCCAGCAGTTTAACAGGGGCTAATTCACCCCTCCACTTT. Translated: CASSLTGANSPLHF.

The genes are TRBV4-1 and TRBJ1-6; TRBD1 might be the D (5 bases). Trimming removed 1 base at V and 8 bases at J, with 12 bases between. Germline lookup yields CDR1 MGHRA and CDR2 YSYEKL. The CDR3 has 15 residues. CDR3 DNA sequence: TGCGCCAGCAGCCAAGGACGGGGGTTAGATTCACCCCTCCACTTT. It specifies CASSQGRGLDSPLHF.

The chain combines TRBV27 with TRBJ1-1, with D uncertain. The V gene lost 2 bases and the J gene lost 1 base, with 14 bases spanning the gap. The germline V gene encodes CDR1 MNHEY and CDR2 SMNVEV (reference sequence). The CDR3 runs to 16 residues. The CDR3 is CASSLKGGRKNTEAFF. The DNA of the CDR3 is TGTGCCAGCAGTTTAAAAGGTGGGAGAAAGAACACTGAAGCTTTCTTT.

DNA for the CDR3: TGTGCCAGCAGTAGGACTAGATTCGGGGCCAACGTCCTGACTTTC. Translating it yields CASSRTRFGANVLTF. The chain is built from TRBV6-5 and TRBJ2-6, with 7 bases matching TRBD2. The CDR3 totals 15 residues. The V gene's germline CDR1 is MNHEY and CDR2 SVGAGI. After removal of 5 bases from V and 4 bases from J, the junction contained 5 bases not matched to a gene.